This is a list of T cell receptor beta chains from one sample in a study of identifying expanded T cells in peripheral blood. Produced via immunoSEQ multiplex PCR; TCRdb's table is partial and in-frame only. The sample includes 50,000 to 70,000 clones, about 89% seen only once; the top ten take around 4.6%. Sequencing was carried out using blood. Source of these receptors: a person aged 18-70 years in good health. Each CDR3 is given with its conserved first and last residue. D genes are given only for firm matches. Part of the rows lack a size; the others show once, few, many or a class for expanded clones.

J,size,D,V,CDR3,DNA
TRBJ1-2,once,-,TRBV18,CASSPEGRYGYTF,TGTGCCAGCTCACCTGAAGGGCGCTATGGCTACACCTTC
TRBJ2-1,-,-,TRBV5-1,CASSLAQTYNEQFF,TGCGCCAGCAGCTTGGCCCAAACCTACAATGAGCAGTTCTTC
TRBJ2-2,-,-,TRBV9,CASSAGGRIGELFF,TGTGCCAGCAGCGCCGGGGGGCGAATCGGGGAGCTGTTTTTT
TRBJ1-5,-,TRBD1,TRBV6-1,CAISTGEGNQPQHF,TGTGCCATCTCGACAGGGGAGGGCAATCAGCCCCAGCATTTT
TRBJ2-7,-,TRBD1,TRBV30,CAWKKTGVYEQYF,TGTGCCTGGAAGAAGACAGGGGTCTACGAGCAGTACTTC
TRBJ2-2,-,-,TRBV4-2,CASSQDLGPPNTGELFF,TGTGCCAGCAGCCAAGATTTAGGACCACCGAACACCGGGGAGCTGTTTTTT
TRBJ2-3,-,TRBD1,TRBV6-5,CASRITGTVTDTQYF,TGTGCCAGCAGAATAACCGGGACAGTAACAGATACGCAGTATTTT
TRBJ2-7,-,-,TRBV28,CASSFMRRRYYEQYF,TGTGCCAGCAGTTTCATGCGGCGGAGATACTACGAGCAGTACTTC
TRBJ2-7,-,-,TRBV5-1,CASSPGHNSYEQYF,TGCGCCAGCAGCCCGGGACATAACTCCTACGAGCAGTACTTC
TRBJ2-1,-,TRBD1,TRBV6-5,CASSLGQNEQFF,TGTGCCAGCAGTTTGGGACAGAATGAGCAGTTCTTC
TRBJ2-7,-,TRBD1,TRBV7-2,CASSTTGTGAYEQYF,TGTGCCAGCAGCACCACCGGGACAGGGGCCTACGAGCAGTACTTC
TRBJ2-7,-,-,TRBV19,CASSIVASFTPFPYEQYF,TGTGCCAGTAGTATAGTGGCCAGCTTTACACCATTTCCCTACGAGCAGTACTTC
TRBJ2-7,-,TRBD2,TRBV7-2,CASSLVLAGYEQYF,TGTGCCAGCAGCTTAGTACTAGCGGGCTACGAGCAGTACTTC
TRBJ2-7,-,-,TRBV28,CASQKPQGFAYEQYF,TGTGCCAGCCAGAAACCACAGGGTTTCGCCTACGAGCAGTACTTC
TRBJ1-1,-,-,TRBV29-1,CSVTRGNTEAFF,TGCAGCGTCACGAGGGGGAACACTGAAGCTTTCTTT
TRBJ1-6,-,-,TRBV5-1,CASSLDGSRNSPLHF,TGCGCCAGCAGCTTGGACGGGAGCCGTAATTCACCCCTCCACTTT
TRBJ2-1,-,-,TRBV25-1,CASRPVSYNEQFF,TGTGCCAGCAGACCTGTCTCCTACAATGAGCAGTTCTTC
TRBJ1-1,-,-,TRBV19,CASSREPQGTNTEAFF,TGTGCCAGTAGTAGGGAACCACAGGGAACGAACACTGAAGCTTTCTTT
TRBJ2-3,-,-,TRBV18,CASSPGHGDTQYF,TGTGCCAGCTCACCAGGGCATGGAGATACGCAGTATTTT
TRBJ2-1,-,TRBD2,TRBV29-1,CSVRHSWTSGRASYNEQFF,TGCAGCGTTCGTCATTCTTGGACTAGCGGTAGGGCCTCCTACAATGAGCAGTTCTTC
TRBJ2-5,few,-,TRBV2,CASSLYGGERETQYF,TGTGCCAGCAGCCTGTACGGGGGTGAGAGAGAGACCCAGTACTTC
TRBJ2-1,-,-,TRBV6-1,CASSVSGGDYNEQFF,TGTGCCAGCAGCGTTAGCGGAGGCGACTACAATGAGCAGTTCTTC
TRBJ1-4,-,-,TRBV30,CACPSREQAGKLFF,TGTGCCTGCCCTTCCCGGGAGCAGGCGGGGAAACTGTTTTTT
TRBJ2-2,-,TRBD2,TRBV27,CASRGLAGAGELFF,TGTGCCAGCAGGGGACTAGCGGGGGCCGGGGAGCTGTTTTTT
TRBJ2-5,once,-,TRBV7-9,CASSLYGDSQETQYF,TGTGCCAGCAGCTTATATGGGGATAGCCAAGAGACCCAGTACTTC
TRBJ2-1,-,TRBD2,TRBV27,CASSPPSRLAGVMNEQFF,TGTGCCAGCAGTCCCCCCTCTAGACTAGCGGGAGTGATGAATGAGCAGTTCTTC
TRBJ2-2,-,TRBD1,TRBV5-1,CASRATGDRVTGELFF,TGCGCCAGCAGAGCCACAGGGGATCGGGTCACCGGGGAGCTGTTTTTT
TRBJ2-4,-,TRBD1,TRBV30,CAWSGSTGGTDIQYF,TGTGCCTGGAGCGGATCTACAGGGGGGACGGACATTCAGTACTTC
TRBJ2-1,-,-,TRBV5-1,CASSLFRDNEQFF,TGCGCCAGCAGCTTGTTCCGCGACAATGAGCAGTTCTTC
TRBJ2-2,-,-,TRBV6-4,CASSPRAGESTGELFF,TGTGCCAGCAGTCCAAGGGCAGGGGAATCTACCGGGGAGCTGTTTTTT
TRBJ2-1,-,TRBD2,TRBV30,CALLGGGALASYNEQFF,TGTGCTTTGCTGGGCGGGGGGGCACTCGCCTCCTACAATGAGCAGTTCTTC
TRBJ2-7,-,-,TRBV28,CASSLAGQATYEQYF,TGTGCCAGCAGTTTAGCTGGACAAGCCACCTACGAGCAGTACTTC
TRBJ2-6,-,-,TRBV27,CASGNRGGSGANVLTF,TGTGCCAGCGGAAACAGGGGGGGGTCTGGGGCCAACGTCCTGACTTTC
TRBJ2-3,few,TRBD2,TRBV4-1,CASSPRTSGGATDTQYF,TGCGCCAGCAGCCCGCGGACTAGCGGGGGGGCGACAGATACGCAGTATTTT
TRBJ2-2,-,TRBD1,TRBV19,CASSGQGWAGELFF,TGTGCCAGTAGTGGACAGGGGTGGGCCGGGGAGCTGTTTTTT
TRBJ2-3,-,TRBD2,TRBV28,CASSLSGLAGGTDTQYF,TGTGCCAGCAGTTTATCAGGACTAGCGGGAGGCACAGATACGCAGTATTTT
TRBJ1-1,-,-,TRBV14,CASSQGRGYTEAFF,TGTGCCAGCAGCCAAGGTAGGGGTTACACTGAAGCTTTCTTT
TRBJ2-5,-,TRBD1,TRBV7-2,CASSPWTGPQETQYF,TGTGCCAGCAGCCCCTGGACAGGGCCACAAGAGACCCAGTACTTC
TRBJ1-6,few,TRBD1,TRBV2,CASGLEGQSDSPLHF,TGTGCCAGCGGATTAGAGGGACAGAGTGATTCACCCCTCCACTTT
TRBJ1-1,few,-,TRBV13,CASSLLNEAFF,TGTGCCAGCAGCCTACTCAATGAAGCTTTCTTT
TRBJ1-5,-,TRBD1,TRBV2,CASSVDRGGNQPQHF,TGTGCCAGCAGTGTGGACAGGGGAGGCAATCAGCCCCAGCATTTT
TRBJ2-2,-,TRBD1,TRBV30,CARRRTGADSLFF,TGTGCCCGCCGAAGGACAGGTGCCGACTCGCTGTTTTTT
TRBJ2-7,-,-,TRBV5-1,CASSRDTGSYEQYF,TGCGCCAGCAGTCGTGATACAGGGTCCTACGAGCAGTACTTC
TRBJ2-7,-,TRBD1,TRBV5-1,CASSIAGTGGAEQYF,TGCGCCAGCAGCATCGCCGGGACAGGGGGCGCCGAGCAGTACTTC
TRBJ2-2,-,TRBD2,TRBV28,CASSLLEYGGRAGDTGELFF,TGTGCCAGCAGTTTATTGGAGTATGGCGGGAGGGCCGGGGACACCGGGGAGCTGTTTTTT